The present TCR beta chain was sequenced within a study of blood T cell repertoires in COVID-19. For the study at large: PBMCs, B-cell-depleted T cells, or T cells provided the cDNA or gDNA that made up the material.

Followed over time, Seattle patients had been enrolled while infection was active. This CDR3 has 15 residues. The junction had 7 bases not matched to a gene; V was cut back by 3 bases and J by 3 bases. From germline, CDR1 is MDHEN and CDR2 SYDVKM. Assay: immunoSEQ multiplex PCR; the TCRdb copy retains only in-frame clones and omits some. The data contain about 390,000 clones, 70% to 90% of them singletons. Specimen: peripheral blood. This clonotype originated in a woman aged 55 to 70 with COVID-19, enrolled during active disease. This chain links TRBV28 with TRBJ1-1, with 7 bases identical to TRBD1. CDR3 DNA: TGTGCCAGCAGTTTGGTAGGGGGCGCGTACACTGAAGCTTTCTTT. This encodes CASSLVGGAYTEAFF.